These T cell receptor beta chains were read from a single sample in a study of blood T cells in healthy people across ages. From the 5' RACE reads, TCRdb called clonotypes with MiXCR, one entry per CDR3 protein. This table has approximately 1,700,000 distinct CDR3 sequences, around 42% appearing once. Sequenced input: blood. These receptors were taken from a human donor in good health. CDR3s include the opening cysteine and the closing phenylalanine or tryptophan. The order of the fields is V gene, J gene, clone size, D gene, CDR3 length, CDR3 protein, CDR3 DNA. D genes are given only for firm matches. A row's size may be missing; if present it is once, few, many or a size class.

>TRBV20-1|TRBJ1-2|-|-|12
CSAPGVHYGYTF
TGCAGTGCCCCTGGGGTACACTATGGCTACACCTTC
>TRBV4-2|TRBJ2-7|many|-|16
CASSQDPSTLSYEQYF
TGTGCCAGCAGCCAAGATCCCTCAACACTATCCTACGAGCAGTACTTC
>TRBV5-1|TRBJ2-7|-|-|16
CASSPRADRSSYEQYF
TGCGCCAGCAGCCCCCGGGCGGACAGAAGCTCCTACGAGCAGTACTTC
>TRBV11-2|TRBJ2-6|-|-|16
CAGSLARASGANVLTF
TGTGCCGGCAGCTTAGCACGGGCCTCTGGGGCCAACGTCCTGACTTTC
>TRBV11-2|TRBJ2-5|few|TRBD2|19
CASRSLEIELRGNQETQYF
TGTGCCAGCAGATCGCTCGAGATCGAACTGCGGGGGAACCAAGAGACCCAGTACTTC
>TRBV6-1|TRBJ2-3|-|-|15
CASSEVLLVTDTQYF
TGTGCCAGCAGTGAAGTTTTACTAGTTACAGATACGCAGTATTTT
>TRBV12-3/TRBV12-4|TRBJ1-2|-|-|13
CASRWGYNYGYTF
TGTGCCAGCAGGTGGGGGTATAACTATGGCTACACCTTC
>TRBV7-9|TRBJ1-2|-|-|14
CASSFPGTPWGYTF
TGTGCCAGCAGCTTTCCTGGGACCCCGTGGGGCTACACCTTC
>TRBV28|TRBJ2-1|-|-|15
CASSLEVQRTNEQFF
TGTGCCAGCAGTCTTGAGGTTCAGCGTACCAATGAGCAGTTCTTC
>TRBV6-2/TRBV6-3|TRBJ1-5|-|-|16
CASSYRFQGIGQPQHF
TGTGCCAGCAGTTATCGTTTCCAGGGAATAGGTCAGCCCCAGCATTTT
>TRBV6-1|TRBJ2-7|-|-|11
CASRDKYEQYF
TGTGCCAGCAGGGATAAATACGAGCAGTACTTC
>TRBV29-1|TRBJ2-3|few|TRBD1|16
CSGKSRGTGFADTQYF
TGCAGCGGGAAGAGCAGGGGGACAGGGTTCGCAGATACGCAGTATTTT
>TRBV7-3|TRBJ2-1|-|-|15
CASSMDGGTGNEQFF
TGTGCCAGCAGCATGGACGGGGGGACAGGCAATGAGCAGTTCTTC
>TRBV6-6|TRBJ2-1|-|TRBD2|15
CASSHSGGNDNEQFF
TGTGCCAGCAGTCATAGCGGGGGGAATGACAATGAGCAGTTCTTC
>TRBV5-1|TRBJ1-4|-|-|15
CASSPQAGGNEKLFF
TGCGCCAGCAGCCCTCAAGCGGGGGGGAATGAAAAACTGTTTTTT
>TRBV28|TRBJ1-6|-|TRBD1|14
CASGPTGDNSPLHF
TGTGCCAGCGGACCGACAGGGGATAATTCACCCCTCCACTTT
>TRBV7-9|TRBJ2-3|-|-|15
CASSHSGTYTDTQYF
TGTGCCAGCAGCCATTCCGGGACATACACAGATACGCAGTATTTT
>TRBV10-2|TRBJ2-3|-|TRBD2|12
CATWTSEDTQYF
TGCGCCACCTGGACTAGCGAAGATACGCAGTATTTT
>TRBV7-8|TRBJ1-1|-|TRBD1|16
CAGSFIRGNKNTEAFF
TGTGCCGGCAGCTTTATCAGGGGGAATAAGAACACTGAAGCTTTCTTT
>TRBV7-2|TRBJ2-1|-|TRBD1|15
CASSLEGTAFNEQFF
TGTGCCAGCAGCTTAGAAGGGACAGCTTTTAATGAGCAGTTCTTC
>TRBV7-3|TRBJ2-3|-|-|15
CSSSLWGSRTDTQYF
TGTTCCAGCAGCTTGTGGGGATCGAGAACAGATACGCAGTATTTT
>TRBV12-3/TRBV12-4|TRBJ2-7|-|-|15
CASSPIMQGVYEQYF
TGTGCCAGCAGCCCGATCATGCAGGGAGTCTACGAGCAGTACTTC
>TRBV5-1|TRBJ2-3|few|TRBD2|18
CASSPASGGFLSTDTQYF
TGCGCCAGCAGCCCAGCTAGCGGGGGTTTTTTGAGCACAGATACGCAGTATTTT
>TRBV25-1|TRBJ2-7|few|-|13
CASSEWSGYEQYF
TGTGCCAGCAGTGAATGGTCGGGCTACGAGCAGTACTTC
>TRBV9|TRBJ1-2|few|-|12
CTSSTRNYGYTF
TGTACCAGCAGCACCCGTAACTATGGCTACACCTTC
>TRBV7-3|TRBJ2-5|once|-|13
CASSGVGQETQYF
TGTGCCAGCAGCGGTGTGGGCCAAGAGACCCAGTACTTC
>TRBV20-1|TRBJ2-3|-|TRBD2|13
CSAWGGTVDTQYF
TGCAGTGCGTGGGGGGGGACGGTAGATACGCAGTATTTT
>TRBV6-2/TRBV6-3|TRBJ2-2|-|-|16
CASSKHPRESTGELFF
TGTGCCAGCAGTAAGCACCCCAGGGAAAGTACCGGGGAGCTGTTTTTT
>TRBV28|TRBJ1-1|-|-|11
CASIWGSKAFF
TGTGCCAGCATTTGGGGTTCTAAAGCTTTCTTT
>TRBV28|TRBJ2-7|-|-|14
CASTPGGTYNEQYF
TGTGCCAGCACCCCTGGGGGGACTTACAATGAGCAGTACTTC
>TRBV6-5|TRBJ2-7|few|-|16
CASSYSIVGGRYEQYF
TGTGCCAGCAGTTACTCGATTGTCGGGGGGCGGTACGAGCAGTACTTC
>TRBV27|TRBJ2-7|few|-|16
CASSLSIGTVSYEQYF
TGTGCCAGCAGTTTATCAATAGGGACGGTCTCCTACGAGCAGTACTTC
>TRBV2|TRBJ2-1|few|-|11
CASSEENEQFF
TGTGCCAGCAGTGAGGAAAATGAGCAGTTCTTC
>TRBV15|TRBJ1-1|few|-|13
CATSRDMGTEAFF
TGTGCCACCAGCAGAGATATGGGTACTGAAGCTTTCTTT
>TRBV13|TRBJ2-7|few|-|14
CASSLRLDIYEQYF
TGTGCCAGCAGCCTGCGACTAGACATCTACGAGCAGTACTTC
>TRBV12-3/TRBV12-4|TRBJ2-1|few|-|14
CASTRASEYNEQFF
TGTGCCAGCACCCGGGCTAGCGAATACAATGAGCAGTTCTTC
>TRBV2|TRBJ2-5|-|-|14
CASSERLEGETQYF
TGTGCCAGCAGTGAAAGACTGGAGGGGGAGACCCAGTACTTC
>TRBV4-3|TRBJ2-5|-|-|13
CASSQDLVGTQYF
TGCGCCAGCAGCCAAGATTTAGTAGGGACCCAGTACTTC
>TRBV3-1|TRBJ1-2|-|-|15
CASSQTQGQRYGYTF
TGTGCCAGCAGCCAAACACAGGGCCAGCGCTACGGCTACACCTTC
>TRBV10-3|TRBJ2-7|few|-|15
CAISAVGGATLEQYF
TGTGCCATCAGTGCTGTGGGGGGCGCAACCCTCGAGCAGTACTTC
>TRBV3-1|TRBJ1-1|once|TRBD1|15
CASSQDAGQGRGAFF
TGTGCCAGCAGCCAAGACGCGGGACAGGGGAGAGGAGCTTTCTTT
>TRBV7-3|TRBJ2-1|-|TRBD2|18
CASSFSGTSGVYGDEQFF
TGTGCCAGCAGCTTCTCCGGGACTAGCGGGGTTTATGGCGATGAGCAGTTCTTC
>TRBV6-2/TRBV6-3|TRBJ1-5|-|-|15
CASSNPIGVRQPQHF
TGTGCCAGCAGCAACCCCATAGGGGTTAGGCAGCCCCAGCATTTT
>TRBV20-1|TRBJ1-1|once|TRBD1|14
CSARQGEGGTEAFF
TGCAGTGCTAGACAGGGGGAGGGTGGCACTGAAGCTTTCTTT
>TRBV7-2|TRBJ2-3|few|TRBD2|15
CASSFASGNTDTQYF
TGTGCCAGCAGCTTTGCTAGCGGAAACACAGATACGCAGTATTTT
>TRBV3-1|TRBJ2-7|-|TRBD1|15
CVSSQAGTGVHGQYF
TGTGTCAGCAGCCAAGCGGGGACAGGGGTCCACGGGCAGTACTTC
>TRBV7-8|TRBJ2-7|-|-|13
CAGSYESSYEQYF
TGTGCCGGCAGCTATGAATCCTCCTACGAGCAGTACTTC
>TRBV5-1|TRBJ2-3|-|-|14
CASSLAPLTDTQYF
TGCGCCAGCAGCTTGGCCCCACTCACAGATACGCAGTATTTT
>TRBV20-1|TRBJ1-2|-|-|13
CSARTDSNYGYTF
TGCAGTGCCCGGACAGATTCTAACTATGGCTACACCTTC
>TRBV7-9|TRBJ1-2|few|-|14
CASSLEIGVYGYTF
TGTGCCAGCAGCTTAGAGATAGGGGTTTATGGCTACACCTTC
>TRBV9|TRBJ1-2|-|-|14
CASSQNGKNYGYTF
TGTGCCAGCAGCCAAAATGGAAAAAACTATGGCTACACCTTC
>TRBV6-6|TRBJ1-5|few|TRBD1|15
CASSLGTGIDQPQHF
TGTGCCAGCAGCTTGGGGACAGGGATCGATCAGCCCCAGCATTTT
>TRBV24-1|TRBJ2-5|few|-|13
CATSDGWGETQYF
TGTGCCACCAGTGATGGGTGGGGAGAGACCCAGTACTTC
>TRBV12-3/TRBV12-4|TRBJ2-6|-|TRBD1|16
CASSTGQGPGANVLTF
TGTGCCAGCTCGACGGGACAGGGGCCCGGGGCCAACGTCCTGACTTTC
>TRBV28|TRBJ2-5|-|TRBD2|17
CASTPGYSASGQETQYF
TGTGCCAGCACCCCAGGGTATTCGGCTAGCGGACAAGAGACCCAGTACTTC
>TRBV7-2|TRBJ2-7|many|-|12
CASSSDRYEQYF
TGTGCCAGCAGCTCCGACCGCTACGAGCAGTACTTC